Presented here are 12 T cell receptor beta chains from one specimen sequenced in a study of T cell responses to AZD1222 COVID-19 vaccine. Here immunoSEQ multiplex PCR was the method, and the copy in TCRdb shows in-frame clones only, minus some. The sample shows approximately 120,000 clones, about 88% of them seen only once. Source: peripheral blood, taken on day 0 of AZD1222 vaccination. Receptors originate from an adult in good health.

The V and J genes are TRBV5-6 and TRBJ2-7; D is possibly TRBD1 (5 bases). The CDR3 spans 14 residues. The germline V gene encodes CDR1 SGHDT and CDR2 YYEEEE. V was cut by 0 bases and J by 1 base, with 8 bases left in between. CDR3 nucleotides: TGTGCCAGCAGCTTGGACAGGAGATCCTACGAGCAGTACGTC. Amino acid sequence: CASSLDRRSYEQYV.

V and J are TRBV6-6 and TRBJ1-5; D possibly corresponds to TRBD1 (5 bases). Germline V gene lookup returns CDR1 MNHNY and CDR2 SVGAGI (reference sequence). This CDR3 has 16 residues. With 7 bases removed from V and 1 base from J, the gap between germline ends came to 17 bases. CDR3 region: CASTPKAGTSNQPQHF. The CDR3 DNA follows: TGTGCCAGCACCCCAAAGGCGGGGACGAGCAATCAGCCCCAGCATTTT.

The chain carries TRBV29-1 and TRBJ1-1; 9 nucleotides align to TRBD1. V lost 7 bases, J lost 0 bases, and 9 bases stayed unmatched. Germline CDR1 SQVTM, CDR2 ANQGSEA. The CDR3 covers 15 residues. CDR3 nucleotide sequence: TGCAGCGGAGCGGACAGGGGAAGGTTGAACACTGAAGCTTTCTTT. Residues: CSGADRGRLNTEAFF.

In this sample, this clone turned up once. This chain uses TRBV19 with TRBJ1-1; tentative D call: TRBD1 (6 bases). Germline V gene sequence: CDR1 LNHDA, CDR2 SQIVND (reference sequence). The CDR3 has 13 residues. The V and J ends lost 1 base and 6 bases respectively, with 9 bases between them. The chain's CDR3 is CASSIARGAEAFF. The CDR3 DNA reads TGTGCCAGTAGTATAGCTAGGGGGGCTGAAGCTTTCTTT.

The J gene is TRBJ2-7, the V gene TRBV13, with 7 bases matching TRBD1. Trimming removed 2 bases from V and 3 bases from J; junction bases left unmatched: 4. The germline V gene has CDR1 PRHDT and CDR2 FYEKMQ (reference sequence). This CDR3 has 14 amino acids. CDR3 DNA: TGTGCCAGCAGCTTAAACAGGGGAATCTACGAGCAGTACTTC. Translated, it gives CASSLNRGIYEQYF.

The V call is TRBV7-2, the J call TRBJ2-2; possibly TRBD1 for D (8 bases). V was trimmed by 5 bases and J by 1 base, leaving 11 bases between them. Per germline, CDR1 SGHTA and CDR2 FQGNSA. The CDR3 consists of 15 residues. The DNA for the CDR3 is TGTGCCAGCAGCCACAGGGGGGGGAACACCGGGGAGCTGTTTTTT. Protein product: CASSHRGGNTGELFF.

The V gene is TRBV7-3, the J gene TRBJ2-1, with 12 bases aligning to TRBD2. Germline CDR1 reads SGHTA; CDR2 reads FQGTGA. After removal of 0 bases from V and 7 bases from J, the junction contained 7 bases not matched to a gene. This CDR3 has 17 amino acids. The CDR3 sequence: CASSLTPPGTSGNEQFF. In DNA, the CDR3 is TGTGCCAGCAGCTTAACCCCCCCCGGGACTAGCGGGAATGAGCAGTTCTTC.

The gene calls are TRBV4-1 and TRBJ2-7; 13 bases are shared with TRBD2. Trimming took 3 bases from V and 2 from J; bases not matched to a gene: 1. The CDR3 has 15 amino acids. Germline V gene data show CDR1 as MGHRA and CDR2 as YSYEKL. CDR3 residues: CASSQGTSGAYEQYF. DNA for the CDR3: TGCGCCAGCAGCCAGGGGACTAGCGGGGCCTACGAGCAGTACTTC.

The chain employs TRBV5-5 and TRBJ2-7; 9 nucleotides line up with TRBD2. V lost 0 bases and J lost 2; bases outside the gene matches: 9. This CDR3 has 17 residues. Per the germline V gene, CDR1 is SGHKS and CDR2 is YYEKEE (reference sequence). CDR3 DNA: TGTGCCAGCAGCTTGGCCGTAGGACTAGCGCGGGCCTACGAGCAGTACGTC. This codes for CASSLAVGLARAYEQYV.

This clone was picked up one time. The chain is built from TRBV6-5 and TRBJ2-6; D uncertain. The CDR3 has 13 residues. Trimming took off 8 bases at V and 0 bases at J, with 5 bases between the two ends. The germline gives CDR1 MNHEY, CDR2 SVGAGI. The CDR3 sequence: CASLHSGANVLTF. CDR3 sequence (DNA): TGTGCCAGCCTCCACTCTGGGGCCAACGTCCTGACTTTC.

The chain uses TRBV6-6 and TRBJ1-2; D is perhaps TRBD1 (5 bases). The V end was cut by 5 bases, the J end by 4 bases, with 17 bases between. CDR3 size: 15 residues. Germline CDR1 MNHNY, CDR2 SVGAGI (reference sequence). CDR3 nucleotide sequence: TGTGCCAGCAGTACACCGACAGATCCGGGCTATGGCTACACCTTC. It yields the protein CASSTPTDPGYGYTF.

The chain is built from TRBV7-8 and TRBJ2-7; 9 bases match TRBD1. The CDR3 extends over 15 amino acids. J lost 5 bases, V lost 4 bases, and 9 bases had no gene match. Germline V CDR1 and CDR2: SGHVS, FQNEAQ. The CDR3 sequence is CASSYPPGTGHEQYF. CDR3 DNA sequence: TGTGCCAGCAGCTACCCCCCCGGGACAGGGCACGAGCAGTACTTC. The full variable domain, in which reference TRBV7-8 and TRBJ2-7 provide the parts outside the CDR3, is GAGVSQSPRYKVAKRGQDVALRCDPISGHVSLFWYQQALGQGPEFLTYFQNEAQLDKSGLPSDRFFAERPEGSVSTLKIQRTQQEDSAVYLCASSYPPGTGHEQYFGPGTRLTVT.